The TCR beta chain described here comes from a study of blood T cell repertoires in COVID-19. Looking at the study overall: Collection of acute and convalescent COVID-19 samples took place in the United States, Italy and Spain.

Enrolled during active infection, Seattle patients were then followed longitudinally. V was pared by 5 bases and J by 6 bases, with 5 bases of the junction left unmatched. Germline V lookup: CDR1 MNHNY, CDR2 SVGAGI (reference sequence). There are 14 residues in the CDR3. Repertoires were generated with immunoSEQ multiplex PCR, while TCRdb's copy carries only in-frame clones and drops some. The sample consists of 150,000 to 200,000 clones, roughly 81% of them appearing once. The receptor's source is an elderly woman with COVID-19, enrolled during active disease. Sample: peripheral blood. V usage is TRBV6-6 and J usage is TRBJ1-5; TRBD1 matches 9 bases. The chain's CDR3 is CASSPGQGVQPQHF. CDR3 nucleotides: TGTGCCAGCAGTCCGGGACAGGGCGTTCAGCCCCAGCATTTT.